The 16 T cell receptor beta chains reported below all come from one sample, sequenced in a study of Ad26.COV2.S vaccination and SARS-CoV-2 variants. Treatment reported: over 15 received Ad26.COV2.S at low or high dose, single or two shots; roughly five received placebo; per-sample allocation not given. Sampling took place 63 days after the first vaccine or placebo injection. Sequencing used immunoSEQ multiplex PCR; TCRdb keeps in-frame clones, though not all of them. The table lists over 300,000 clones, roughly 80% of them singletons. Source: peripheral blood, taken in a trial of Ad26.COV2.S vaccine versus placebo. All receptors come from a person between 18 and 65 years old who received the Ad26.COV2.S COVID-19 vaccine or a placebo.

CDR3 loop: CATEGRDRVSYEQYF. The DNA of the CDR3 is TGCGCCACCGAGGGACGGGACAGAGTCTCCTACGAGCAGTACTTC. V is TRBV10-1 and J is TRBJ2-7; 7 bases match TRBD1. The V gene end was trimmed by 10 bases and the J gene end by 0 bases; junction bases not matched to a gene: 12. This CDR3 has 15 amino acids. Germline V lookup: CDR1 WNHNN, CDR2 SYGVQD (reference sequence).

V is TRBV19 and J is TRBJ2-1; TRBD1 aligns across 7 bases. CDR1 LNHDA and CDR2 SQIVND come from the germline V gene (reference sequence). The CDR3 is made up of 15 amino acids. V was clipped by 7 bases and J by 7 bases; unmatched bases: 13. CDR3 region: CASTRNRGVSNEQFF. CDR3 DNA sequence: TGTGCCAGTACCCGCAACAGGGGCGTCAGTAATGAGCAGTTCTTC. Filled out from reference TRBV19 and TRBJ2-1, the complete variable domain reads DGGITQSPKYLFRKEGQNVTLSCEQNLNHDAMYWYRQDPGQGLRLIYYSQIVNDFQKGDIAEGYSVSREKKESFPLTVTSAQKNPTAFYLCASTRNRGVSNEQFFGPGTRLTVL.

This chain uses TRBV4-1 with TRBJ1-4, with D perhaps TRBD1 (6 bases). The CDR3 covers 15 residues. V lost 4 bases, J lost 8 bases, and 17 bases lay in between. Germline CDR1 reads MGHRA; CDR2 reads YSYEKL. CDR3: CASSLLFGQPEKLFF. The CDR3 DNA reads TGCGCCAGCAGCCTCCTCTTCGGACAGCCAGAAAAACTGTTTTTT.

To note about this clone: Relative to the germline gene, one junction end is altered; a read error may explain this. V is TRBV6-5 and J is TRBJ1-2, with D uncertain. The germline CDR1 and CDR2 sequences are MNHEY and SVGAGI. The CDR3 is 13 amino acids. The CDR3 DNA sequence: TGTGCCAGCAGCACCGATCTGGGGAGACTCGCCCACTTC. As protein: CASSTDLGRLAHF.

In its sample, this clone was seen once. The V and J genes are TRBV7-6 and TRBJ2-5; no reliable D call. V was clipped by 4 bases and J by 1 base, with 7 bases between them. The CDR3 sequence is 13 residues long. Germline V gives CDR1 SGHVS, CDR2 FNYEAQ. The CDR3 coding sequence is TGTGCCAGCAGCTATGAGCCCCAAGAGACCCAGTACTTC. Its translation: CASSYEPQETQYF.

CDR3 in amino acids: CAWSGPTGELFF. CDR3 bases: TGTGCCTGGAGTGGGCCAACCGGGGAGCTGTTTTTT. This chain connects TRBV30 to TRBJ2-2, with D unclear. Germline V CDR1 and CDR2: GTSNPN, SVGIG (reference sequence). This CDR3 is 12 amino acids long. The V gene lost 1 base and the J gene lost 5 bases, with 5 bases spanning the gap.

V usage is TRBV7-6 and J usage is TRBJ2-5; perhaps TRBD2 as D (5 bases). The germline CDR1 and CDR2 sequences are SGHVS and FNYEAQ. The CDR3 runs to 14 residues. V was pared by 1 base and J by 5 bases, with 11 bases between. The CDR3 region is CASSLELPGETQYF. The CDR3 coding sequence is TGTGCCAGCAGCTTAGAGTTGCCGGGGGAGACCCAGTACTTC.

Of note for this clone: This specimen includes other DNA sequences encoding the same CDR3. The chain links TRBV5-1 to TRBJ2-3, with a weak D call TRBD2 (5 bases). This CDR3 has 13 amino acids. The V gene's germline CDR1 is SGHRS and CDR2 YFSETQ. The V and J ends lost 0 bases and 6 bases respectively, with 8 bases between them. CDR3 nucleotide sequence: TGCGCCAGCAGCTTGGCCGGGGAGGATACGCAGTATTTT. Its protein product is CASSLAGEDTQYF.

J is TRBJ2-3 and V is TRBV28, with 7 bases aligning to TRBD1. The V segment lost 6 bases and the J segment 1 base; nucleotides outside the gene matches: 10. There are 16 residues in the CDR3. CDR1 and CDR2 (germline): MDHEN, SYDVKM. CDR3: CASRAGQVRGTDTQYF. In DNA, the CDR3 is TGTGCCAGCAGGGCCGGACAGGTCCGGGGCACAGATACGCAGTATTTT.

The gene calls are TRBV7-8 and TRBJ2-3; tentatively, D is TRBD2 (6 bases). Germline CDR1 and CDR2: SGHVS and FQNEAQ. V shed 1 base and J shed 0 bases, with 11 bases lying between them. This CDR3 comprises 16 residues. As DNA, the CDR3 is TGTGCCAGCAGCTTAGAGGGCGGGGTAAGCACAGATACGCAGTATTTT. This codes for CASSLEGGVSTDTQYF.

The rearrangement links TRBV5-1 to TRBJ2-3; D ambiguous. The CDR3 is made up of 12 amino acids. Per the germline V gene, CDR1 is SGHRS and CDR2 is YFSETQ. V was clipped by 3 bases and J by 4 bases, with 6 bases between them. In nucleotides, the CDR3 is TGCGCCAGCAGCTCCACTGCAGATACGCAGTATTTT. It translates to CASSSTADTQYF.

The chain couples TRBV5-3 to TRBJ1-2, with TRBD1 identical over 7 bases. TRBV5-3 is known as an ORF, though its function is uncertain. Germline trimming cut 5 bases from V and 0 bases from J; bases unmatched to any gene: 19. The CDR3 runs to 19 residues. CDR3 DNA sequence: TGTGCCAGAAGGTTCAAACCTGCCGGCGCGGGACAGACTAACTATGGCTACACCTTC. Protein sequence: CARRFKPAGAGQTNYGYTF.

V gene TRBV5-1 combines with J gene TRBJ2-2; 10 nucleotides match TRBD2. V lost 4 bases and J lost 6; bases outside the gene matches: 9. CDR1 is SGHRS and CDR2 is YFSETQ in the germline V gene. This CDR3 spans 16 amino acids. The CDR3 nucleotides read TGCGCCAGCAGCCACCCTAGCGGGAGTGCGGCCGGGGAGCTGTTTTTT. This encodes CASSHPSGSAAGELFF. Full variable domain (rest looked up from reference TRBV5-1 and TRBJ2-2): KAGVTQTPRYLIKTRGQQVTLSCSPISGHRSVSWYQQTPGQGLQFLFEYFSETQRNKGNFPGRFSGRQFSNSRSEMNVSTLELGDSALYLCASSHPSGSAAGELFFGEGSRLTVL.

CDR3 DNA sequence: TGCAGCGTGGATAGGACTAGCGGGGACAATGAGCAGTTCTTC. Encoded protein: CSVDRTSGDNEQFF. J is TRBJ2-1 and V is TRBV29-1; TRBD2 matches at 12 bases. V was pared by 6 bases and J by 5 bases, with 5 bases of the junction left unmatched. CDR3 length: 14 amino acids. In germline, CDR1 is SQVTM, CDR2 ANQGSEA.

The J gene is TRBJ1-1, the V gene TRBV7-2, with a possible D match to TRBD1 (5 bases). Looked up from germline, CDR1 is SGHTA and CDR2 is FQGNSA. V lost 1 base and J lost 0, with 9 bases in between. The CDR3 loop spans 15 amino acids. CDR3 sequence reads: CASSLEGLLNTEAFF. DNA of the CDR3: TGTGCCAGCAGCTTAGAGGGACTCCTGAACACTGAAGCTTTCTTT.

This sequence joins TRBV11-3 and TRBJ2-3; 10 bases fit TRBD1. This CDR3 has 15 residues. Germline V lookup: CDR1 SGHNT, CDR2 YENEEA. V trimming: 0 bases; J trimming: 7 bases; junction bases outside the gene matches: 4. The CDR3: CASSLETGGSNTQYF. The CDR3, as DNA: TGTGCCAGCAGCTTAGAGACAGGGGGCTCAAATACGCAGTATTTT.